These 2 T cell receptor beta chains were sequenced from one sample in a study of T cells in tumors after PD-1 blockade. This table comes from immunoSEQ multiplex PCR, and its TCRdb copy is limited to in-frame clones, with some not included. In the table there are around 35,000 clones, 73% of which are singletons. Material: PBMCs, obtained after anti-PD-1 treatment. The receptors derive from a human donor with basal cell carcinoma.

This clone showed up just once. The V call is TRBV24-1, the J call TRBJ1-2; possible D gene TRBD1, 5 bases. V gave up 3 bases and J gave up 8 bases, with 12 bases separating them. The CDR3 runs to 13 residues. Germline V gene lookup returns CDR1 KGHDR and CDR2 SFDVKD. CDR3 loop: CATSDRYGDGYTF. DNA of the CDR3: TGTGCCACCAGTGATAGGTACGGGGACGGCTACACCTTC.

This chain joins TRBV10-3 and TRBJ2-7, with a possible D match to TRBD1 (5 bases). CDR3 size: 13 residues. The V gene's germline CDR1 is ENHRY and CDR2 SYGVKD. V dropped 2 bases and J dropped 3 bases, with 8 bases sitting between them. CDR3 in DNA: TGTGCCATCAGTGAGGACAGCCTCTACGAGCAGTACTTC. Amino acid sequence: CAISEDSLYEQYF.